Following are 10 T cell receptor beta chains from one sample sequenced in a study of early T cells in non-severe SARS-CoV-2 infection. Using its own MiXCR run on the 5' RACE reads, TCRdb lists one record per CDR3 protein. The table has about 68,000 distinct CDR3 sequences, roughly a tenth seen once. Material for sequencing was whole blood. The receptors stem from an adult who was a healthcare worker with PCR-confirmed SARS-CoV-2 infection or an uninfected control (not recorded which).

This clonotype showed up many times. J is TRBJ2-7 and V is TRBV3-1, with D perhaps being TRBD1 or TRBD2 (6 bases each). Germline CDR1 LGHDT, CDR2 YNNKEL (reference sequence). The V end was cut by 1 base, the J end by 4 bases, with 8 bases between. The CDR3 is 13 residues long. CDR3 coding DNA: TGTGCCAGCAGCCAAGGGGGGGCTTACGAGCAGTACTTC. This encodes CASSQGGAYEQYF.

The rearrangement joins TRBV6-5 to TRBJ2-7, with TRBD1 matching 9 bases. Germline V gives CDR1 MNHEY, CDR2 SVGAGI. Germline trimming cut 6 bases from V and 2 bases from J; bases unmatched to any gene: 8. This CDR3 has 15 amino acids. CDR3 in amino acids: CASSSPGQGTYEQYF. The DNA for the CDR3 is TGTGCCAGCAGCTCTCCCGGACAGGGGACCTACGAGCAGTACTTC.

This clonotype was seen a handful of times. The rearrangement links TRBV11-2 to TRBJ2-7; possible D gene TRBD1, 6 bases. CDR3 length equals 15 residues. V was clipped by 5 bases and J by 6 bases, with 20 bases between them. The V gene's germline CDR1 is SGHAT and CDR2 FQNNGV. For the CDR3, the DNA is TGTGCCAGCAGCACCTACAGGGAAACATGGGGCGAGCAGTACTTC. Amino acid sequence: CASSTYRETWGEQYF.

This clonotype was counted many times. The V and J genes are TRBV28 and TRBJ2-7, with a weak D call TRBD2 (5 bases). Between the trimmed V and J ends, which lost 3 bases and 6 bases, there was a span of 15 bases. Per the germline V gene, CDR1 is MDHEN and CDR2 is SYDVKM. CDR3 length: 14 amino acids. For the CDR3, the DNA is TGTGCCAGCAGTTTGACGGGGTCGTATTTCGAGCAGTACTTC. Its protein is CASSLTGSYFEQYF.

In this sample, this clonotype is medium-sized. The rearrangement uses TRBV10-3 and TRBJ2-7; D may be TRBD1 or TRBD2 (6 bases each). The CDR3 extends over 15 amino acids. The germline CDR1 and CDR2 sequences are ENHRY and SYGVKD. The CDR3 bases are TGTGGGACCTCTCTGGGGGGCGGTAACGCCTACGAGCAGTACTTC. It encodes CGTSLGGGNAYEQYF.

The V gene is TRBV12-3 or TRBV12-4, the J gene TRBJ2-1; D call uncertain. Trimming stripped 4 bases from V and 10 bases from J, with 14 bases between. The length of the CDR3 is 13 residues. The CDR3 region is CASSWALVREQFF. CDR3 coding DNA: TGTGCCAGCAGTTGGGCTCTAGTACGGGAGCAGTTCTTC.

This rearrangement joins TRBV20-1 to TRBJ2-3; TRBD2 matches 10 bases. There are 15 residues in the CDR3. Germline CDR1 and CDR2: DFQATT and SNEGSKA (reference sequence). V lost 3 bases to trimming and J lost 3 bases; unmatched junction nucleotides: 6. CDR3 in amino acids: CSASPASGRTDTQYF. CDR3 coding DNA: TGCAGTGCTAGTCCCGCTAGCGGGAGAACAGATACGCAGTATTTT.

This clonotype was counted between two and nine times. The genes are TRBV5-1 and TRBJ2-1; TRBD1 matches 10 bases. Per the germline V gene, CDR1 is SGHRS and CDR2 is YFSETQ. J was trimmed by 3 bases and V by 0 bases; bases with no gene match: 3. This CDR3 comprises 16 residues. The CDR3 sequence: CASSLGTGGYYNEQFF. CDR3 DNA sequence: TGCGCCAGCAGCTTGGGGACAGGGGGATACTACAATGAGCAGTTCTTC.

This clonotype was observed at least ten times. This sequence joins TRBV4-1 and TRBJ2-7, with D perhaps TRBD1 (6 bases). CDR1 MGHRA and CDR2 YSYEKL come from the germline V gene. This CDR3 is 16 amino acids long. Between the trimmed V and J ends, which lost 0 bases and 0 bases, there was a span of 12 bases. DNA of the CDR3: TGCGCCAGCAGCCAAGATCAGGGGTCGTACTCCTACGAGCAGTACTTC. Amino acid sequence: CASSQDQGSYSYEQYF.

This chain links TRBV12-5 with TRBJ2-1, with D perhaps given as TRBD1 or TRBD2 (5 bases each). V shed 4 bases and J shed 9 bases, with 16 bases lying between them. The CDR3 is made up of 14 amino acids. Germline CDR1 LGHNT, CDR2 FRNRAP. The CDR3: CASGSGTTGGEQFF. CDR3 bases: TGTGCTAGTGGTTCCGGGACCACGGGCGGTGAGCAGTTCTTC. Filled out from reference TRBV12-5 and TRBJ2-1, the complete variable domain reads DARVTQTPRHKVTEMGQEVTMRCQPILGHNTVFWYRQTMMQGLELLAYFRNRAPLDDSGMPKDRFSAEMPDATLATLKIQPSEPRDSAVYFCASGSGTTGGEQFFGPGTRLTVL.